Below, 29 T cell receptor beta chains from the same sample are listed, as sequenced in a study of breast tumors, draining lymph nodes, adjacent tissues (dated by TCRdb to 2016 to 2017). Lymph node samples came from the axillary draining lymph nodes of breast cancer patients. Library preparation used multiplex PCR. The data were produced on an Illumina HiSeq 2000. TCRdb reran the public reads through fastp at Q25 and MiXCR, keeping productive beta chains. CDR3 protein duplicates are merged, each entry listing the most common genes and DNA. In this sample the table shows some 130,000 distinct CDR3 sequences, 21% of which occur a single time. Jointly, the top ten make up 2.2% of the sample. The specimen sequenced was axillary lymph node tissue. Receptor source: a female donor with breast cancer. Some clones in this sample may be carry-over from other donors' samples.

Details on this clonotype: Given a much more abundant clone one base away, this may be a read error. The CDR3, as DNA: TGTGCCAGCAGCGTAGACTGGGGCGGGGAGCTGTTTTTT. Its protein is CASSVDWGGELFF. This chain uses TRBV9 with TRBJ2-2; D not certain. Germline CDR1 reads SGDLS; CDR2 reads YYNGEE. The CDR3 contains 13 residues. The V gene lost 0 bases and the J gene lost 7 bases, with 7 bases spanning the gap. Combining the CDR3 with reference TRBV9 and TRBJ2-2 gives the whole variable domain DSGVTQTPKHLITATGQRVTLRCSPRSGDLSVYWYQQSLDQGLQFLIQYYNGEERAKGNILERFSAQQFPDLHSELNLSSLELGDSALYFCASSVDWGGELFFGEGSRLTVL.

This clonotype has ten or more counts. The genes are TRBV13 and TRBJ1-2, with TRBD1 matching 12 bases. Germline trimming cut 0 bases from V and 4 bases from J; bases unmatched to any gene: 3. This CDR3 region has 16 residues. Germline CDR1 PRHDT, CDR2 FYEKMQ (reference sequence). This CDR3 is CASSLGGQGAGYGYTF. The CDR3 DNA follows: TGTGCCAGCAGCTTAGGGGGACAGGGGGCTGGCTATGGCTACACCTTC.

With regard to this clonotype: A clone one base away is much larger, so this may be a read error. CDR3 sequence (DNA): TGTGCCAGCAGCTTAGCTTATGCGGGAGGGCTCGCAGATACGCAGTATTTT. It is translated as CASSLAYAGGLADTQYF. This chain uses TRBV7-9 with TRBJ2-3, with 9 bases matching TRBD2. The germline V gene has CDR1 SEHNR and CDR2 FQNEAQ (reference sequence). CDR3 length: 17 amino acids. The J segment lost 4 bases and the V segment lost 0 bases, leaving 8 bases of the junction unmatched.

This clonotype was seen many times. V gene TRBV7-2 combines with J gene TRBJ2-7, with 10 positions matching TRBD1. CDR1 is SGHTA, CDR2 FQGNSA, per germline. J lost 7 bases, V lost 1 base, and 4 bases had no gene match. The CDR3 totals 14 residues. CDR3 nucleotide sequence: TGTGCCAGCAGCTTAGTAGGGACAGGGGTAGAGCAGTACTTC. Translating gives CASSLVGTGVEQYF. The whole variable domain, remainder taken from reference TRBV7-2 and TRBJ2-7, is GAGVSQSPSNKVTEKGKDVELRCDPISGHTALYWYRQSLGQGLEFLIYFQGNSAPDKSGLPSDRFSAERTGGSVSTLTIQRTQQEDSAVYLCASSLVGTGVEQYFGPGTRLTVT.

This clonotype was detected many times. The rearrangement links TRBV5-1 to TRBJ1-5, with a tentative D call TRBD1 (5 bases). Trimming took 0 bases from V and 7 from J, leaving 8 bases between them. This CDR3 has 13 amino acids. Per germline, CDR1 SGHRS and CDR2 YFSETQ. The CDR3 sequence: CASSLAGGQPQHF. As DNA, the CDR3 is TGCGCCAGCAGCTTGGCCGGGGGACAGCCCCAGCATTTT.

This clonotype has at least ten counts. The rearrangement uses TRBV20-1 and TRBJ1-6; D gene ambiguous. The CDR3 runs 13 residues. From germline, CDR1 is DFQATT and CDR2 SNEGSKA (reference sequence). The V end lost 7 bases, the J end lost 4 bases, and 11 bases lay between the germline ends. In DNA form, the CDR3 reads TGCAGTGTTAAGACGGATTATAATTCACCCCTCCACTTT. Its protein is CSVKTDYNSPLHF.

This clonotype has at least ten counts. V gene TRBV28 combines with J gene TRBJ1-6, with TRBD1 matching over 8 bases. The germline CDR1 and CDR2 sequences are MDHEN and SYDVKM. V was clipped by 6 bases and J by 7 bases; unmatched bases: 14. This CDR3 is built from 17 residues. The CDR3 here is CASSYQTPGGWNSPLHF. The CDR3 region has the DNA TGTGCCAGCAGCTATCAAACCCCAGGGGGCTGGAATTCACCCCTCCACTTT.

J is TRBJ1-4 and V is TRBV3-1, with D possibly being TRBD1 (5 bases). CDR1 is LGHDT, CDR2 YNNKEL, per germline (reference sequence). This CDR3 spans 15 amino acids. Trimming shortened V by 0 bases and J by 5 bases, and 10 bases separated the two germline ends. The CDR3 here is CASSQDVGTNEKLFF. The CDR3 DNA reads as TGTGCCAGCAGCCAAGATGTGGGGACGAATGAAAAACTGTTTTTT.

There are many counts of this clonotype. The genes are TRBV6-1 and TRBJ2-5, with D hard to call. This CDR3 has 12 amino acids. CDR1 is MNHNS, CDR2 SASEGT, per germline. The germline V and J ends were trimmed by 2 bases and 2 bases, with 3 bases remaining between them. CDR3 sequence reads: CASSEQQETQYF. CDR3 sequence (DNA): TGTGCCAGCAGTGAACAGCAAGAGACCCAGTACTTC.

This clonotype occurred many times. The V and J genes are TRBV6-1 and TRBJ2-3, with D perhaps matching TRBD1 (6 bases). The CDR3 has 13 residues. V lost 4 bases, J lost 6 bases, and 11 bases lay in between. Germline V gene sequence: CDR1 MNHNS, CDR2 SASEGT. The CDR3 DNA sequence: TGTGCCAGCAGTGTGAGAACAGGGGATACGCAGTATTTT. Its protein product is CASSVRTGDTQYF.

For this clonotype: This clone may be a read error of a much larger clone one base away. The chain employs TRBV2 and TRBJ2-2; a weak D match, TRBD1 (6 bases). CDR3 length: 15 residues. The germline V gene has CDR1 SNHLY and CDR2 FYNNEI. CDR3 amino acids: CASSEAPNRVGEPFF. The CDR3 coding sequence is TGTGCCAGCAGTGAAGCGCCGAACAGGGTCGGGGAGCCGTTTTTT.

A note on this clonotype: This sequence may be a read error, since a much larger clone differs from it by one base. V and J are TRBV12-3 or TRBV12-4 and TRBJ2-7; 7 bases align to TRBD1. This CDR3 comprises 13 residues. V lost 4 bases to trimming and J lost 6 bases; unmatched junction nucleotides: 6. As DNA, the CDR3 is TGTGCCAGCAGTTCTGGGACAGTGGCCGAGCAGTACTTC. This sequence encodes CASSSGTVAEQYF.

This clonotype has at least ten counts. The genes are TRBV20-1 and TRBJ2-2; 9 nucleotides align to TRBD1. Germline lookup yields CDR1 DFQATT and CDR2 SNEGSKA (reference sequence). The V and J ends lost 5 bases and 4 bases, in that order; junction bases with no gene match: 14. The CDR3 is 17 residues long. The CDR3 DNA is TGCAGTGCTGTTCGGACAGGGGAGTTTATGGTCACCGGGGAGCTGTTTTTT. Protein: CSAVRTGEFMVTGELFF.

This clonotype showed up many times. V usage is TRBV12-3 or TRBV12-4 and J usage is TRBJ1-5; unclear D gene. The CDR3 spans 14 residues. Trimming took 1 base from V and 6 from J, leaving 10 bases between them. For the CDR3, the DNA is TGTGCCAGCAGTTTAGGCATGGGATCTCAGCCCCAGCATTTT. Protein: CASSLGMGSQPQHF.

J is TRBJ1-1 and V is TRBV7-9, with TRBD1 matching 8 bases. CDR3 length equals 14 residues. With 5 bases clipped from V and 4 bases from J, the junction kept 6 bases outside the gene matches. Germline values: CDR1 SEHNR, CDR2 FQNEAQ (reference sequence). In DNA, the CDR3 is TGTGCCAGCAGCGGTCAGGGGGCTGCCACTGAAGCTTTCTTT. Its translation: CASSGQGAATEAFF. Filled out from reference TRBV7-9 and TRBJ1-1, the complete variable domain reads DTGVSQNPRHKITKRGQNVTFRCDPISEHNRLYWYRQTLGQGPEFLTYFQNEAQLEKSRLLSDRFSAERPKGSFSTLEIQRTEQGDSAMYLCASSGQGAATEAFFGQGTRLTVV.

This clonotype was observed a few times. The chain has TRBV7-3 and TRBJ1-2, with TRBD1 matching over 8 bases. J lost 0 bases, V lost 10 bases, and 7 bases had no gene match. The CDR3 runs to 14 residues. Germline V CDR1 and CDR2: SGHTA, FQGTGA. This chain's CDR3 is CATLLQGANYGYTF. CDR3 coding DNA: TGTGCCACCCTCCTACAGGGGGCTAACTATGGCTACACCTTC.

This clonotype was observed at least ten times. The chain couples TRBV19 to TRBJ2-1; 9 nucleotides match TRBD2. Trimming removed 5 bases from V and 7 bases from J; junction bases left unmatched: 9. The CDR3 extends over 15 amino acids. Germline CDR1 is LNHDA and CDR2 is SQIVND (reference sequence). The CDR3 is CASSLGDSGSNEQFF. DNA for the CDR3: TGTGCCAGTAGTCTTGGTGATAGCGGGAGTAATGAGCAGTTCTTC.

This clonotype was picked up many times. CDR3: CSARETGQGFYEQYF. CDR3 bases: TGCAGTGCTAGAGAGACGGGACAGGGGTTTTACGAGCAGTACTTC. The rearrangement uses TRBV20-1 and TRBJ2-7; TRBD1 matches 10 bases. Germline CDR1 reads DFQATT; CDR2 reads SNEGSKA (reference sequence). This CDR3 has 15 amino acids. The V segment lost 0 bases and the J segment 4 bases; nucleotides outside the gene matches: 6.

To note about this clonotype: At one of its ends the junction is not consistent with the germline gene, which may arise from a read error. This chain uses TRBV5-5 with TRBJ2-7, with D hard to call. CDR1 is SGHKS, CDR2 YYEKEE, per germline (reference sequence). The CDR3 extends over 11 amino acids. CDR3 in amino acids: CASNLAYEQYF. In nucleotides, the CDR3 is TGTGCCAGCAACTTGGCCTACGAGCAGTACTTC.

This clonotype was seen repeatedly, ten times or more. Here the CDR3 reads CASSLTGGDTGELFF. Written as DNA, the CDR3 is TGTGCCAGCAGTTTAACAGGGGGCGACACCGGGGAGCTGTTTTTT. This chain uses TRBV6-2 or TRBV6-3 with TRBJ2-2; TRBD1 agrees at 9 bases. This CDR3 is built from 15 residues. Germline-derived CDR1 and CDR2 are MNHEY and SVGEGT. V gave up 4 bases and J gave up 3 bases; unmatched junction bases: 3.

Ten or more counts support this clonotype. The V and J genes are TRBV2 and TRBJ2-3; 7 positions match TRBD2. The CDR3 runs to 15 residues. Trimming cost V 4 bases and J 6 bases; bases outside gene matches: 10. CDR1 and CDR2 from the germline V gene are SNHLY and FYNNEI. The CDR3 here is CASSAGDYLPDTQYF. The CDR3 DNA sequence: TGTGCCAGCAGTGCTGGGGACTATCTCCCGGATACGCAGTATTTT.

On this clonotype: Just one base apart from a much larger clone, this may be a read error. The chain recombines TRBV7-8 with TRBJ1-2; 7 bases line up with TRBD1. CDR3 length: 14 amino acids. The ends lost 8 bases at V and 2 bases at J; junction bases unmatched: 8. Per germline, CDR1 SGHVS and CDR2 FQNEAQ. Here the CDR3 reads CASRSVQGNYGYTF. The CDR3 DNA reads TGTGCCAGCCGCTCCGTACAGGGGAACTATGGCTACACCTTC.

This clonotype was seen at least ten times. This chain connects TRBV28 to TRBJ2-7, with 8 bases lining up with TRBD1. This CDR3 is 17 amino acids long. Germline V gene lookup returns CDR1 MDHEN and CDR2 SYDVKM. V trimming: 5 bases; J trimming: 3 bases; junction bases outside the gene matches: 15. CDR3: CASSLPSGTGNRYEQYF. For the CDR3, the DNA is TGTGCCAGCAGTCTGCCTTCCGGGACAGGAAACCGCTACGAGCAGTACTTC.

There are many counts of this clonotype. The CDR3 reads CSVDINYGYTF. CDR3 in DNA: TGCAGCGTTGACATTAACTATGGCTACACCTTC. The chain employs TRBV29-1 and TRBJ1-2; D remains unclear. CDR3 length: 11 amino acids. Trimming took 3 bases from V and 1 from J, leaving 3 bases between them. CDR1 and CDR2 from the germline V gene are SQVTM and ANQGSEA. The full variable domain, its missing parts supplied by reference TRBV29-1 and TRBJ1-2, is SAVISQKPSRDICQRGTSLTIQCQVDSQVTMMFWYRQQPGQSLTLIATANQGSEATYESGFVIDKFPISRPNLTFSTLTVSNMSPEDSSIYLCSVDINYGYTFGSGTRLTVV.

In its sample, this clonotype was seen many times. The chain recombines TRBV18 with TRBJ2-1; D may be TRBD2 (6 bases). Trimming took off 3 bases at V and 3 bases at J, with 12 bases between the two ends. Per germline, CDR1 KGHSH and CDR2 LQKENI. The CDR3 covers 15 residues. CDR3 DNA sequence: TGTGCCAGCTCACCTCGATCCGGGGGCTACAATGAGCAGTTCTTC. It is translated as CASSPRSGGYNEQFF.

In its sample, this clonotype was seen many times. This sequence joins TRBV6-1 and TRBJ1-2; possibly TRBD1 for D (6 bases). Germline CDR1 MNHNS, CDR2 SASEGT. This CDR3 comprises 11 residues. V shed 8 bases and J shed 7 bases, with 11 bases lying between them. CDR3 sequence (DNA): TGTGCCAGCCGCGAGGGGGGTGGCTACACCTTC. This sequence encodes CASREGGGYTF.

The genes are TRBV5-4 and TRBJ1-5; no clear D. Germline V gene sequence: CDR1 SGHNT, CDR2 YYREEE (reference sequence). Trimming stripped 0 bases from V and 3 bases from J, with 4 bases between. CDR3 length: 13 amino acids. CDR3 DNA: TGTGCCAGCAGCTTGGACACCAATCAGCCCCAGCATTTT. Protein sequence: CASSLDTNQPQHF.

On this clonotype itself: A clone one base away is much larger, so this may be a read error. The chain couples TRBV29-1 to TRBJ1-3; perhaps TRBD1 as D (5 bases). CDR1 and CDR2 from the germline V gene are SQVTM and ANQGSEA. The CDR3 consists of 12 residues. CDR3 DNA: TGCAGAGTTGAGGGCCGGGGGGACACCATATATTTT. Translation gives CRVEGRGDTIYF. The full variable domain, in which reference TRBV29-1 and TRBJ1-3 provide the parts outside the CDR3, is SAVISQKPSRDICQRGTSLTIQCQVDSQVTMMFWYRQQPGQSLTLIATANQGSEATYESGFVIDKFPISRPNLTFSTLTVSNMSPEDSSIYLCRVEGRGDTIYFGEGSWLTVV.

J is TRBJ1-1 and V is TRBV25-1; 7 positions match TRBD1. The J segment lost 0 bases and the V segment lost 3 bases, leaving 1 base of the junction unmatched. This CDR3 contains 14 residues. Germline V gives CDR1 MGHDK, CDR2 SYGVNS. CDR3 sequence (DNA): TGTGCCAGCAGTGAGGACAGGCTGAACACTGAAGCTTTCTTT. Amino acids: CASSEDRLNTEAFF.